Following are 20 T cell receptor beta chains from one sample sequenced in a study of identical twins. Each CDR3 protein is one row after TCRdb ran MiXCR on the 5' RACE reads. This table holds under 300,000 distinct CDR3 sequences, 9.5% to 15% found once. A further study also used this sample, focusing on yellow fever vaccine responses in identical twins.

Sequencing input: memory (CD45RO+) T cells sorted from blood. The origin of the receptors is a woman aged 18 to 35 in good health.

This clonotype was seen a handful of times. The chain has TRBV19 and TRBJ1-1; TRBD1 matches 7 bases. This CDR3 region has 13 residues. V dropped 4 bases and J dropped 2; count of bases not matched to a gene: 1. CDR1 and CDR2 from the germline V gene are LNHDA and SQIVND (reference sequence). CDR3 bases: TGTGCCAGTAGTAACAGGGGAAACACTGAAGCTTTCTTT. Residues: CASSNRGNTEAFF. The full variable domain, rest sourced from reference TRBV19 and TRBJ1-1, is DGGITQSPKYLFRKEGQNVTLSCEQNLNHDAMYWYRQDPGQGLRLIYYSQIVNDFQKGDIAEGYSVSREKKESFPLTVTSAQKNPTAFYLCASSNRGNTEAFFGQGTRLTVV.

The chain uses TRBV7-9 and TRBJ2-4; 9 nucleotides match TRBD1. The length of the CDR3 is 14 residues. The trim removed 5 bases at V and 7 bases at J, leaving 6 bases unmatched. Germline V gene data show CDR1 as SEHNR and CDR2 as FQNEAQ (reference sequence). CDR3 region: CASSPGTGRNIQYF. The CDR3 nucleotides read TGTGCCAGCAGCCCCGGGACAGGGCGGAACATTCAGTACTTC.

This clonotype was detected ten times or more. This chain connects TRBV10-3 to TRBJ1-2; 10 bases agree with TRBD1. The CDR3 covers 15 residues. Germline V gene data show CDR1 as ENHRY and CDR2 as SYGVKD. Unmatched junction bases numbered 6, after V lost 5 bases and J lost 3 bases. For the CDR3, the DNA is TGTGCCATCAGTTCGACAGGGGGCGCAGACTATGGCTACACCTTC. It yields the protein CAISSTGGADYGYTF.

This chain joins TRBV5-1 and TRBJ2-3; unclear D gene. CDR1 is SGHRS and CDR2 is YFSETQ in the germline V gene. This CDR3 contains 14 residues. The ends were cut back, 0 bases at V and 1 base at J, with 6 bases in the middle. The chain's CDR3 is CASSLEQGTDTQYF. The CDR3 DNA sequence: TGCGCCAGCAGCTTGGAGCAGGGCACAGATACGCAGTATTTT.

In its sample, this clonotype was seen many times. The chain employs TRBV14 and TRBJ2-1; a possible D gene is TRBD2 (5 bases). Trimming stripped 4 bases from V and 4 bases from J, with 8 bases between. Germline CDR1 reads SGHDN; CDR2 reads FVKESK. The CDR3 is made up of 13 amino acids. CDR3 loop: CASSPGVYNEQFF. CDR3 in DNA: TGTGCCAGCAGCCCCGGGGTTTACAATGAGCAGTTCTTC.

The chain uses TRBV5-1 and TRBJ2-3; D possibly corresponds to TRBD2 (6 bases). Between the trimmed V and J ends, which lost 0 bases and 3 bases, there was a span of 8 bases. This CDR3 has 14 residues. CDR1 SGHRS and CDR2 YFSETQ come from the germline V gene. CDR3 residues: CASSLGDFTDTQYF. Written as DNA, the CDR3 is TGCGCCAGCAGCTTGGGGGACTTTACAGATACGCAGTATTTT.

In DNA, the CDR3 is TGTACCAGCAGCACGATCAATAGCGGCAGGGGTGGAGAGACCCAGTACTTC. Protein sequence: CTSSTINSGRGGETQYF. This chain connects TRBV7-2 to TRBJ2-5, with D perhaps being TRBD1 or TRBD2 (6 bases each). This CDR3 has 17 residues. Trimming took 5 bases from V and 4 from J, leaving 23 bases between them. Germline V gives CDR1 SGHTA, CDR2 FQGNSA. Full variable domain (remainder filled in from reference TRBV7-2 and TRBJ2-5): GAGVSQSPSNKVTEKGKDVELRCDPISGHTALYWYRQSLGQGLEFLIYFQGNSAPDKSGLPSDRFSAERTGGSVSTLTIQRTQQEDSAVYLCTSSTINSGRGGETQYFGPGTRLLVL.

This clonotype has only a few counts. The chain combines TRBV11-2 with TRBJ2-5; D may match TRBD1 or TRBD2 (6 bases each). The V gene lost 1 base and the J gene lost 2 bases, with 14 bases spanning the gap. In germline, CDR1 is SGHAT, CDR2 FQNNGV. The CDR3 runs to 16 residues. CDR3 amino acids: CASSLGQPGAQETQYF. The CDR3, as DNA: TGTGCCAGCAGCTTAGGCCAACCGGGGGCTCAAGAGACCCAGTACTTC. Variable domain in full (rest from reference TRBV11-2 and TRBJ2-5): EAGVAQSPRYKIIEKRQSVAFWCNPISGHATLYWYQQILGQGPKLLIQFQNNGVVDDSQLPKDRFSAERLKGVDSTLKIQPAKLEDSAVYLCASSLGQPGAQETQYFGPGTRLLVL.

This clonotype was seen at least ten times. CDR3 nucleotides: TGCAGTGCTGCTACCGGGACTGAGATCTCGGAGACCCAGTACTTC. Translating gives CSAATGTEISETQYF. The chain is built from TRBV20-1 and TRBJ2-5; D is possibly TRBD2 (6 bases). With 5 bases removed from V and 5 bases from J, the gap between germline ends came to 21 bases. This CDR3 comprises 15 residues. CDR1 and CDR2 (germline): DFQATT, SNEGSKA (reference sequence).

The chain couples TRBV2 to TRBJ2-3; the D gene could be TRBD1 or TRBD2 (6 bases each). Trimming cost V 6 bases and J 0 bases, with 13 bases left between them. This CDR3 comprises 15 residues. Germline CDR1 SNHLY, CDR2 FYNNEI. The CDR3 protein is CASRPQGLSTDTQYF. DNA for the CDR3: TGTGCCAGCAGACCACAGGGACTCAGCACAGATACGCAGTATTTT. The full variable domain, its missing parts supplied by reference TRBV2 and TRBJ2-3, is EPEVTQTPSHQVTQMGQEVILRCVPISNHLYFYWYRQILGQKVEFLVSFYNNEISEKSEIFDDQFSVERPDGSNFTLKIRSTKLEDSAMYFCASRPQGLSTDTQYFGPGTRLTVL.

In this sample, this clonotype turned up a few times. The CDR3 is CASSLGRASGTFPSNEQFF. CDR3 nucleotides: TGTGCCAGCAGCTTAGGAAGGGCTAGCGGGACTTTCCCGTCCAATGAGCAGTTCTTC. V gene TRBV11-1 combines with J gene TRBJ2-1; 9 nucleotides line up with TRBD2. This CDR3 contains 19 residues. With V trimmed by 1 base and J by 6 bases, 16 bases remained unmatched. The germline CDR1 and CDR2 sequences are SGHAT and FQDESV (reference sequence).

J is TRBJ1-5 and V is TRBV12-3 or TRBV12-4; D ambiguous. The CDR3 loop spans 13 amino acids. Trimming cost V 6 bases and J 7 bases, with 13 bases left between them. The CDR3 sequence: CASSPKGGQPQHF. As DNA, the CDR3 is TGTGCCAGCAGCCCAAAGGGCGGGCAGCCCCAGCATTTT.

This clonotype was counted ten times or more. The chain carries TRBV20-1 and TRBJ2-7; 13 nucleotides match TRBD2. The CDR3 loop spans 14 amino acids. From germline, CDR1 is DFQATT and CDR2 SNEGSKA (reference sequence). The junction had 7 bases not matched to a gene; V was cut back by 5 bases and J by 6 bases. The DNA of the CDR3 is TGCAGTGCTCTCAGGACTAGCGGGAGAGGCGAGCAGTACTTC. It yields the protein CSALRTSGRGEQYF.

In its sample, this clonotype was seen many times. The chain carries TRBV5-6 and TRBJ2-7; TRBD2 agrees at 8 bases. Germline CDR1 is SGHDT and CDR2 is YYEEEE. The junction had 7 bases not matched to a gene; V was cut back by 0 bases and J by 5 bases. This CDR3 spans 15 amino acids. The CDR3 DNA sequence: TGTGCCAGCAGCTTGGTACCTAGCGGGTACGACGAGCAGTACTTC. It specifies CASSLVPSGYDEQYF.

This clonotype has ten or more counts. The J gene is TRBJ2-1, the V gene TRBV29-1; TRBD2 is a possible D gene (6 bases). Between the trimmed V and J ends, which lost 6 bases and 6 bases, there was a span of 21 bases. The CDR3 spans 15 residues. Germline loops: CDR1 SQVTM, CDR2 ANQGSEA. The CDR3 sequence is CSVSPGGASSNEQFF. CDR3 DNA: TGCAGCGTCAGCCCAGGAGGGGCGAGTAGCAATGAGCAGTTCTTC.

In this sample, this clonotype turned up a few times. The rearrangement uses TRBV5-8 and TRBJ1-4; a weak D match, TRBD1 (6 bases). The germline CDR1 and CDR2 sequences are SGHTS and YDEGEE. CDR3 size: 14 residues. V lost 6 bases to trimming and J lost 8 bases, with 17 bases between them. The CDR3 protein is CASTLWTVGEKLFF. DNA of the CDR3: TGTGCCAGCACCCTTTGGACAGTCGGGGAAAAACTGTTTTTT.

This clonotype was recorded at least ten times. The chain has TRBV27 and TRBJ2-3, with TRBD2 as a possible D gene (6 bases). Germline CDR1 reads MNHEY; CDR2 reads SMNVEV (reference sequence). The V end lost 7 bases, the J end lost 1 base, and 9 bases lay between the germline ends. CDR3 length: 13 amino acids. This CDR3 is CASKGGGTDTQYF. As DNA, the CDR3 is TGTGCCAGCAAAGGAGGGGGCACAGATACGCAGTATTTT.

This chain connects TRBV2 to TRBJ2-2, with TRBD1 matching over 12 bases. The CDR3 is made up of 17 amino acids. Losses at the gene ends were 7 bases for V and 4 bases for J; bases not matched to a gene: 10. Looked up from germline, CDR1 is SNHLY and CDR2 is FYNNEI. The CDR3 DNA follows: TGTGCCAGCACCAAGAGGGGACAGGGGGCGCTCACCGGGGAGCTGTTTTTT. The encoded protein is CASTKRGQGALTGELFF.

This clonotype was counted between two and nine times. The V call is TRBV9, the J call TRBJ2-7, with D hard to call. This CDR3 contains 13 residues. Germline CDR1 and CDR2: SGDLS and YYNGEE. Trimming cost V 5 bases and J 1 base, with 10 bases left between them. The DNA for the CDR3 is TGTGCCAGCAGTTCCGAGGAGTCCTACGAGCAGTACTTC. It is translated as CASSSEESYEQYF.

There are a few counts of this clonotype. The V gene is TRBV5-1, the J gene TRBJ1-2; D is possibly TRBD1 (5 bases). The CDR3 sequence is 16 residues long. V was shortened by 0 bases and J by 0 bases, with 12 bases between the two germline ends. Germline values: CDR1 SGHRS, CDR2 YFSETQ. CDR3 DNA: TGCGCCAGCAGCTTGGGGTCCAGGGAAGCTAACTATGGCTACACCTTC. Translated, it gives CASSLGSREANYGYTF.